The T cell receptor (beta chain) described here comes from a study of blood T cell repertoires in COVID-19. TCRdb keeps only in-frame clones here, not all; method: immunoSEQ multiplex PCR. Of tens of thousands of clones listed, roughly nine tenths are singletons. The CDR3 is 11 amino acids. V was cut by 0 bases and J by 6 bases, with 3 bases left in between. Germline lookup yields CDR1 SGDLS and CDR2 YYNGEE. This TCR derives from a man aged 45-60 years in a cohort sampled during active COVID-19. The sample consisted of peripheral blood. This chain connects TRBV9 to TRBJ1-2; D is unresolved. The CDR3, as DNA: TGTGCCAGCAGCGTAGGGCATGGCTACACCTTC. This sequence encodes CASSVGHGYTF.